This T cell receptor beta chain was recovered during a study of regulatory T cells (dated by TCRdb to the late 2010s). A note on the overall study: T-cell receptor beta repertoires of sorted regulatory, conventional CD4+ and CD8+ T cells were compared between CD3G-deficient patients and healthy controls. What the research found in general, with its limitations: Restricted unique TRB V-J pairs and skewed V and J gene usage were observed in patient repertoires, most markedly in regulatory T cells. Enrichment for hydrophobic residues at CDR3 positions 6 and 7 was found in conventional CD4+ T cells from CD3G-deficient patients, suggesting more self-reactive specificities.

This clone qualifies as medium-sized (0.01 to 0.1%). The specificity of this receptor is unknown. The sample holds no much larger clone one base away, and base qualities are not on file. The CDR3 runs 14 residues from the cysteine to the phenylalanine. The read is trimmed to its CDR3 DNA, 42 bases read in frame from base 1. For CDR1 and CDR2, the germline V gene lists SGHTA and FQGNSA. V sheds 0 bases and J sheds 9 bases, leaving 9 bases between their ends. All CD3G-deficient patients had evidence of autoimmunity, which was more severe in two of the patients. At testing, patients were between 2 and 39 years old and showed lower naive and higher memory CD4+ and CD8+ T-cell proportions. CD4+ cells were FACS-sorted into CD25-high CD127-low regulatory T cells and CD25-low CD127-high conventional CD4+ T cells. Roughly 6 individuals with CD3G deficiency made up the patient group. Patient samples and clinical data were obtained from an international physician network spanning the United States, Europe and Asia. Peripheral blood mononuclear cells were isolated by Ficoll density separation.

For the multiplex PCR, 52 forward TRBV primers and 13 reverse TRBJ primers were used, and amplification bias was corrected with both assay-based and computational methods. Rearranged TRB loci were amplified from genomic DNA by multiplex PCR within the immunoSEQ assay. Sequencing of the TRB amplicons was done on an Illumina HiSeq platform. The authors' analysis ran thus. Raw sequences were error-filtered and aligned to reference gene sequences by custom algorithms, then analyzed with the immunoSEQ online tools. Frequencies of productive and nonproductive TRB rearrangements were evaluated among both unique and total sequences. Hydrophobicity and amino acid composition of residues 6 and 7 within the TRB CDR3 were used to estimate the potential for self-reactivity. Group comparisons used t tests, Mann-Whitney tests or two-way ANOVA run in Prism software. Held by TCRdb, this immuneACCESS table contains in-frame sequences only and omits some clones. Under half of the omission traces to an unresolved V gene where checked; the cause of the rest is unknown. That table gives V, J and clone size, and the DNA gave D and trimming. In this sample the table shows approximately 37,000 clones, 75% to 90% of which occur a single time. Together, the top ten hold approximately 2.4% of the sample.

The receptor's source is a person aged 18-29 years with CD3G deficiency. The sequenced sample was conventional CD4+ T cells sorted from blood. The rearranged segments are TRBV7-2 and TRBJ1-6, and perhaps TRBD1 as D gene, on 6 matching bases. The sequenced DNA is TGTGCCAGCAGCTTAGCTCTCAGGGGTTCACCCCTCCACTTT. Its translation is CASSLALRGSPLHF. Outside the CDR3, residues come from the reference TRBV7-2 and TRBJ1-6 proteins, so the full variable domain is: GAGVSQSPSNKVTEKGKDVELRCDPISGHTALYWYRQSLGQGLEFLIYFQGNSAPDKSGLPSDRFSAERTGGSVSTLTIQRTQQEDSAVYLCASSLALRGSPLHFGNGTRLTVT.